Listed here are 20 T cell receptor beta chains from one sample, sequenced in a study of shared clonotypes between healthy human individuals. Sequencing used immunoSEQ multiplex PCR; TCRdb keeps in-frame clones, though not all of them. The sample consists of over 2 million clones, over 85% of them appearing once. Sequencing was done on a sample of naive CD4+ T cells sorted from blood. The subset was: CD45RA+ positively selected. These receptors were collected from a man between 18 and 29 years old in good health.

CDR3 sequence reads: CASSSNPYGYTF. In DNA form, the CDR3 reads TGTGCCAGCAGTTCGAACCCCTATGGCTACACCTTC. The rearrangement links TRBV28 to TRBJ1-2; D unresolved. The CDR3 totals 12 residues. The germline V gene encodes CDR1 MDHEN and CDR2 SYDVKM. Trimming shortened V by 4 bases and J by 4 bases, and 7 bases separated the two germline ends.

A remark on this clone: The identical CDR3 is also encoded by other nucleotide sequences in the sample. J is TRBJ2-3 and V is TRBV5-1; TRBD1 might be the D (5 bases). The CDR3 length is 14 residues. Trimming shortened V by 2 bases and J by 1 base, and 8 bases separated the two germline ends. Per the germline V gene, CDR1 is SGHRS and CDR2 is YFSETQ. The CDR3 region has the DNA TGCGCCAGCAGCTTAGAAGGGGGCACAGATACGCAGTATTTT. Its translation is CASSLEGGTDTQYF.

J is TRBJ1-4 and V is TRBV7-9, with D uncertain. The CDR3 totals 16 residues. Germline CDR1 reads SEHNR; CDR2 reads FQNEAQ (reference sequence). Trimming removed 1 base from V and 7 bases from J, with 16 bases in between. This CDR3 reads CASSLVEGRVGEKLFF. The CDR3 bases are TGTGCCAGCAGCTTAGTCGAGGGTCGAGTAGGTGAAAAACTGTTTTTT.

In its sample, this clone was seen a few times. This chain joins TRBV5-1 and TRBJ1-2; D is possibly TRBD1 (5 bases). CDR1 and CDR2 from the germline V gene are SGHRS and YFSETQ. CDR3 length: 15 amino acids. V lost 3 bases to trimming and J lost 4 bases, with 16 bases between them. The CDR3 DNA reads TGCGCCAGCAGCTCCACTGGGACCGATTTCTATGGCTACACCTTC. It yields the protein CASSSTGTDFYGYTF.

J is TRBJ1-2 and V is TRBV28; D not certain. This CDR3 is built from 12 residues. The germline CDR1 and CDR2 sequences are MDHEN and SYDVKM. Trimming removed 5 bases from V and 8 bases from J, with 12 bases in between. Here the CDR3 DNA reads TGTGCCAGCAGTGAAGGGTTCGGAGGCTACACCTTC. It codes for CASSEGFGGYTF.

The CDR3 nucleotides read TGTGCCAGCAGCAAAGAGCTGTTCAGTACTGGAAACACCATATATTTT. Amino acid sequence: CASSKELFSTGNTIYF. This chain uses TRBV21-1 with TRBJ1-3. TRBV21-1 is a recognized pseudogene. The CDR3 runs 16 residues.

This chain joins TRBV28 and TRBJ2-1; TRBD2 agrees at 7 bases. The CDR3 totals 15 residues. Unmatched junction bases numbered 4, after V lost 5 bases and J lost 0 bases. Germline CDR1 is MDHEN and CDR2 is SYDVKM. CDR3 sequence (DNA): TGTGCCAGCAGTCCCCCGGGGGGCTCCTACAATGAGCAGTTCTTC. It specifies CASSPPGGSYNEQFF. The full variable domain, completed using reference TRBV28 and TRBJ2-1, is DVKVTQSSRYLVKRTGEKVFLECVQDMDHENMFWYRQDPGLGLRLIYFSYDVKMKEKGDIPEGYSVSREKKERFSLILESASTNQTSMYLCASSPPGGSYNEQFFGPGTRLTVL.

This rearrangement joins TRBV10-3 to TRBJ2-5; 8 nucleotides line up with TRBD2. The junction had 5 bases not matched to a gene; V was cut back by 0 bases and J by 5 bases. Germline V gene data show CDR1 as ENHRY and CDR2 as SYGVKD. This CDR3 region has 15 residues. This chain's CDR3 is CAISESRGGGETQYF. Written as DNA, the CDR3 is TGTGCCATCAGTGAGTCACGAGGCGGGGGGGAGACCCAGTACTTC.

The J gene is TRBJ2-7, the V gene TRBV30; D is unclear. V was trimmed by 0 bases and J by 6 bases, leaving 9 bases between them. This CDR3 has 12 residues. In germline, CDR1 is GTSNPN, CDR2 SVGIG (reference sequence). The CDR3 sequence: CAWSVWAAEQYF. The CDR3 region has the DNA TGTGCCTGGAGTGTGTGGGCAGCCGAGCAGTACTTC.

The CDR3 loop is CASSPGTPGATEAFF. The CDR3 DNA reads TGTGCCAGCTCACCAGGGACTCCCGGGGCTACTGAAGCTTTCTTT. This chain connects TRBV18 to TRBJ1-1; maybe TRBD1 (5 bases). Trimming took off 2 bases at V and 5 bases at J, with 15 bases between the two ends. The V gene's germline CDR1 is KGHSH and CDR2 LQKENI. The length of the CDR3 is 15 residues.

The rearrangement joins TRBV29-1 to TRBJ2-1; 11 bases map to TRBD2. Germline CDR1 and CDR2: SQVTM and ANQGSEA. This CDR3 spans 14 amino acids. With V trimmed by 4 bases and J by 6 bases, 5 bases remained unmatched. CDR3 nucleotide sequence: TGCAGCGTTGGGGGACTAGCGGCCGTCAATGAGCAGTTCTTC. This gives the protein CSVGGLAAVNEQFF.

The rearrangement joins TRBV7-2 to TRBJ2-7, with D perhaps matching TRBD2 (6 bases). Trimming removed 3 bases at V and 3 bases at J, with 9 bases between. Germline lookup yields CDR1 SGHTA and CDR2 FQGNSA. The CDR3 has 13 residues. CDR3 region: CASSFSGNYEQYF. In DNA, the CDR3 is TGTGCCAGCAGCTTTAGCGGTAACTACGAGCAGTACTTC.

This rearrangement joins TRBV11-2 to TRBJ1-6; TRBD1 agrees at 8 bases. Germline trimming cut 4 bases from V and 10 bases from J; bases unmatched to any gene: 12. This CDR3 region has 16 residues. Germline CDR1 reads SGHAT; CDR2 reads FQNNGV. CDR3: CASSSSGTGVGSPLHF. CDR3 nucleotides: TGTGCCAGCAGCTCGTCCGGGACAGGTGTCGGGTCACCCCTCCACTTT. Supplemented by reference TRBV11-2 and TRBJ1-6, the full variable domain reads EAGVAQSPRYKIIEKRQSVAFWCNPISGHATLYWYQQILGQGPKLLIQFQNNGVVDDSQLPKDRFSAERLKGVDSTLKIQPAKLEDSAVYLCASSSSGTGVGSPLHFGNGTRLTVT.

This clone was seen just once. CDR3 DNA sequence: TGTGCCAGCAGCAAACGCCCGGGGTCTATGCAAGAGACCCAGTACTTC. This encodes CASSKRPGSMQETQYF. The chain is built from TRBV21-1 and TRBJ2-5; TRBD2 is the table's D call, not checked against the DNA. TRBV21-1 is tagged as a pseudogene. The CDR3 runs 16 residues.

V is TRBV6-5 and J is TRBJ2-7; TRBD1 aligns across 9 bases. CDR3 size: 14 residues. V shed 4 bases, J shed 6 bases, and the junction held 7 bases outside the gene matches. Per germline, CDR1 MNHEY and CDR2 SVGAGI. The CDR3 loop is CASSSGQGSFEQYF. The CDR3 coding sequence is TGTGCCAGCAGTTCGGGACAGGGCTCTTTCGAGCAGTACTTC.

The chain recombines TRBV30 with TRBJ2-7; either TRBD1 or TRBD2 may fit D (5 bases each). V lost 2 bases and J lost 3, with 11 bases in between. This CDR3 has 13 amino acids. In germline, CDR1 is GTSNPN, CDR2 SVGIG (reference sequence). The CDR3 sequence is CAWSRRGLYEQYF. The CDR3 DNA sequence: TGTGCCTGGAGTCGCCGGGGCCTCTACGAGCAGTACTTC. Variable domain in full (rest from reference TRBV30 and TRBJ2-7): SQTIHQWPATLVQPVGSPLSLECTVEGTSNPNLYWYRQAAGRGLQLLFYSVGIGQISSEVPQNLSASRPQDRQFILSSKKLLLSDSGFYLCAWSRRGLYEQYFGPGTRLTVT.

This sequence joins TRBV4-1 and TRBJ2-4, with D maybe TRBD2 (5 bases). CDR3 length: 16 amino acids. CDR1 is MGHRA, CDR2 YSYEKL, per germline. The germline V and J ends were trimmed by 1 base and 2 bases, with 12 bases remaining between them. The CDR3 DNA reads TGCGCCAGCAGCCAAGGGGAGTTGGGGACCAAAAACATTCAGTACTTC. This sequence encodes CASSQGELGTKNIQYF.

Details on this clone: At the DNA level, this CDR3 is encoded by other sequences in the same sample as well. In nucleotides, the CDR3 is TGTGCCAGCAGCTTGGACAGGGTAGGAGGAAACACCATATATTTT. Translated: CASSLDRVGGNTIYF. The J gene is TRBJ1-3, the V gene TRBV11-2; 8 bases agree with TRBD1. The V and J ends lost 3 bases and 4 bases, in that order; junction bases with no gene match: 5. Germline CDR1 SGHAT, CDR2 FQNNGV. This CDR3 has 15 residues. Using reference TRBV11-2 and TRBJ1-3 for the parts outside the CDR3, the full variable domain is EAGVAQSPRYKIIEKRQSVAFWCNPISGHATLYWYQQILGQGPKLLIQFQNNGVVDDSQLPKDRFSAERLKGVDSTLKIQPAKLEDSAVYLCASSLDRVGGNTIYFGEGSWLTVV.

The V gene is TRBV9, the J gene TRBJ2-1, with a weak D call TRBD1 (6 bases). There are 12 residues in the CDR3. Germline loops: CDR1 SGDLS, CDR2 YYNGEE. Trimming took off 2 bases at V and 8 bases at J, with 8 bases between the two ends. The CDR3: CASSVTGHEQFF. For the CDR3, the DNA is TGTGCCAGCAGCGTTACAGGGCATGAGCAGTTCTTC.

The genes are TRBV28 and TRBJ2-7; D not certain. This CDR3 is 14 amino acids long. Germline V gene lookup returns CDR1 MDHEN and CDR2 SYDVKM. Trimming removed 4 bases from V and 4 bases from J, with 14 bases in between. In DNA, the CDR3 is TGTGCCAGCAGTTCCGTAACTGACCAATACGAGCAGTACTTC. Translated: CASSSVTDQYEQYF. The whole variable domain, filled in from reference TRBV28 and TRBJ2-7, reads DVKVTQSSRYLVKRTGEKVFLECVQDMDHENMFWYRQDPGLGLRLIYFSYDVKMKEKGDIPEGYSVSREKKERFSLILESASTNQTSMYLCASSSVTDQYEQYFGPGTRLTVT.